These 22 T cell receptor beta chains originate from one sample sequenced in a study of blood T cell repertoires in COVID-19. The data were produced by immunoSEQ multiplex PCR, yet TCRdb's version contains in-frame clones alone and is incomplete. The table includes 150,000 to 200,000 clones, around 81% detected once. The specimen was peripheral blood. These TCRs come from a woman aged 40 to 55 with COVID-19, enrolled during active disease.

The V call is TRBV24-1, the J call TRBJ2-1; D is perhaps TRBD2 (6 bases). This CDR3 is 15 amino acids long. CDR1 is KGHDR, CDR2 SFDVKD, per germline. V was pared by 2 bases and J by 8 bases, with 15 bases between. CDR3 sequence reads: CATSDSTRQSHEQFF. The DNA for the CDR3 is TGTGCCACCAGTGATTCGACTAGGCAATCACATGAGCAGTTCTTC.

The rearrangement links TRBV30 to TRBJ1-5, with 8 bases fitting TRBD1. The length of the CDR3 is 12 residues. Trimming removed 5 bases from V and 5 bases from J; junction bases left unmatched: 2. CDR1 and CDR2 (germline): GTSNPN, SVGIG (reference sequence). CDR3: CAWGQGYQPQHF. The CDR3 region has the DNA TGTGCCTGGGGACAGGGTTATCAGCCCCAGCATTTT. The variable domain in full, with the rest retrieved from reference TRBV30 and TRBJ1-5, is SQTIHQWPATLVQPVGSPLSLECTVEGTSNPNLYWYRQAAGRGLQLLFYSVGIGQISSEVPQNLSASRPQDRQFILSSKKLLLSDSGFYLCAWGQGYQPQHFGDGTRLSIL.

The chain carries TRBV7-2 and TRBJ2-5; 8 bases agree with TRBD2. The CDR3 contains 16 residues. Germline CDR1 reads SGHTA; CDR2 reads FQGNSA. After removal of 5 bases from V and 1 base from J, the junction contained 9 bases not matched to a gene. CDR3 DNA sequence: TGTGCCAGCAGCATCGGGACTAGTAGGGGCCAAGAGACCCAGTACTTC. Protein product: CASSIGTSRGQETQYF.

This clone is a singleton in its sample. The V call is TRBV19, the J call TRBJ1-1, with 8 bases matching TRBD1. V was pared by 10 bases and J by 2 bases, with 6 bases of the junction left unmatched. Germline V lookup: CDR1 LNHDA, CDR2 SQIVND (reference sequence). CDR3 length equals 13 residues. CDR3 amino acids: CATLDRANTEAFF. The CDR3 DNA follows: TGTGCCACCCTGGACAGGGCAAACACTGAAGCTTTCTTT.

Regarding this clone: The sample holds other DNA sequences that translate to the same CDR3. V gene TRBV30 combines with J gene TRBJ2-1, with unresolved D. The length of the CDR3 is 11 residues. Germline CDR1 and CDR2: GTSNPN and SVGIG (reference sequence). The V and J ends lost 5 bases and 4 bases respectively, with 6 bases between them. CDR3 residues: CAWSRYNEQFF. The CDR3 nucleotides are TGTGCCTGGTCCAGGTACAATGAGCAGTTCTTC.

This chain links TRBV3-1 (or the pseudogene TRBV3-2) with TRBJ1-2; possible D gene TRBD1, 6 bases. Germline V lookup: CDR1 LGHDT, CDR2 YNNKEL (reference sequence). With 5 bases removed from V and 4 bases from J, the gap between germline ends came to 20 bases. This CDR3 is built from 16 residues. The CDR3 is CASSVRDTIKTYGYTF. The DNA for the CDR3 is TGTGCCAGCAGCGTCCGGGACACTATCAAAACCTATGGCTACACCTTC.

The chain employs TRBV28 and TRBJ1-4; D is undetermined. The CDR3 spans 16 residues. V lost 3 bases to trimming and J lost 0 bases, with 11 bases between them. The germline gives CDR1 MDHEN, CDR2 SYDVKM. CDR3 coding DNA: TGTGCCAGCAGTTTTGAGGCCTTTTCAACTAATGAAAAACTGTTTTTT. It is translated as CASSFEAFSTNEKLFF.

This clone was observed a single time. This chain joins TRBV6-5 and TRBJ2-5; D is perhaps TRBD2 (6 bases). Germline values: CDR1 MNHEY, CDR2 SVGAGI. With 8 bases removed from V and 1 base from J, the gap between germline ends came to 11 bases. The CDR3 has 13 amino acids. The CDR3 DNA follows: TGTGCCAGCTCGGACTATTCCCAAGAGACCCAGTACTTC. It translates to CASSDYSQETQYF.

This clone was seen a few times. J is TRBJ2-1 and V is TRBV2; 9 positions match TRBD2. The CDR3 length is 13 residues. The V and J ends lost 6 bases and 8 bases, in that order; junction bases with no gene match: 5. From germline, CDR1 is SNHLY and CDR2 FYNNEI. The CDR3 is CASRAGLAYEQFF. The CDR3 DNA follows: TGTGCCAGCAGGGCGGGACTAGCCTATGAGCAGTTCTTC.

This clone appeared a few times. The chain carries TRBV28 and TRBJ1-3; 8 positions match TRBD1. Trimming cost V 1 base and J 4 bases; bases outside gene matches: 15. The CDR3 loop spans 19 amino acids. The germline gives CDR1 MDHEN, CDR2 SYDVKM. DNA of the CDR3: TGTGCCAGCAGTTTATTTACCGGGACAGGTGACACGAGAGGAAACACCATATATTTT. Its translation is CASSLFTGTGDTRGNTIYF. The complete variable domain, with remaining parts taken from reference TRBV28 and TRBJ1-3, reads DVKVTQSSRYLVKRTGEKVFLECVQDMDHENMFWYRQDPGLGLRLIYFSYDVKMKEKGDIPEGYSVSREKKERFSLILESASTNQTSMYLCASSLFTGTGDTRGNTIYFGEGSWLTVV.

This clone was observed a single time. The chain carries TRBV10-2 and TRBJ2-2; 11 nucleotides agree with TRBD2. With 5 bases clipped from V and 8 bases from J, the junction kept 4 bases outside the gene matches. The CDR3 consists of 14 residues. Germline assignment: CDR1 WSHSY and CDR2 SAAADI. The CDR3 coding sequence is TGCGCCAGCAGTTTAGCGGGAGGGAATGGGGAGCTGTTTTTT. Translation gives CASSLAGGNGELFF.

CDR3 nucleotides: TGCGCCAGCAGCTTCGGGACAGGCACAGATACGCAGTATTTT. This sequence encodes CASSFGTGTDTQYF. The J gene is TRBJ2-3, the V gene TRBV5-1; 7 bases line up with TRBD1. The ends lost 2 bases at V and 1 base at J; junction bases unmatched: 1. The V gene's germline CDR1 is SGHRS and CDR2 YFSETQ. The CDR3 contains 14 residues.

This clone was detected only once. The rearrangement uses TRBV24-1 and TRBJ1-2; D might be TRBD1 (5 bases). Germline CDR1 reads KGHDR; CDR2 reads SFDVKD. The CDR3 sequence is 13 residues long. V lost 1 base to trimming and J lost 6 bases, with 8 bases between them. The CDR3, as DNA: TGTGCCACCAGTGATTTTCAAGGGGATGGCTACACCTTC. Amino acids: CATSDFQGDGYTF.

The chain recombines TRBV6-1 with TRBJ1-2; D possibly corresponds to TRBD1 (5 bases). In germline, CDR1 is MNHNS, CDR2 SASEGT. V was clipped by 4 bases and J by 7 bases, with 16 bases between them. The CDR3 consists of 14 residues. The CDR3 DNA sequence: TGTGCCAGCAGTGCACTCAGGGTAAATGCTGGCTACACCTTC. Its translation is CASSALRVNAGYTF.

The gene calls are TRBV7-8 and TRBJ1-2; weak D call: TRBD1 (5 bases). Germline CDR1 reads SGHVS; CDR2 reads FQNEAQ. The V end was cut by 5 bases, the J end by 3 bases, with 19 bases between. The CDR3 contains 16 residues. In nucleotides, the CDR3 is TGTGCCAGCAGCCCCTCAAGGGTACAGGCGGACTATGGCTACACCTTC. Encoded protein: CASSPSRVQADYGYTF. The full variable domain, its missing parts supplied by reference TRBV7-8 and TRBJ1-2, is GAGVSQSPRYKVAKRGQDVALRCDPISGHVSLFWYQQALGQGPEFLTYFQNEAQLDKSGLPSDRFFAERPEGSVSTLKIQRTQQEDSAVYLCASSPSRVQADYGYTFGSGTRLTVV.

V and J are TRBV3-1 (or the pseudogene TRBV3-2) and TRBJ1-1; unclear D gene. The germline V and J ends were trimmed by 2 bases and 11 bases, with 9 bases remaining between them. The CDR3 has 11 residues. Looked up from germline, CDR1 is LGHDT and CDR2 is YNNKEL (reference sequence). CDR3 in DNA: TGTGCCAGCAGCCAAACCGGGAACGCTTTCTTT. Its protein product is CASSQTGNAFF.

The chain carries TRBV12-3 or TRBV12-4 and TRBJ1-2; perhaps TRBD1 as D (5 bases). This CDR3 region has 11 residues. Deletions cut 6 bases from V and 8 bases from J, with 10 bases between. CDR3 in amino acids: CASSSGLGYTF. The CDR3, as DNA: TGTGCCAGCAGCTCAGGGCTAGGCTACACCTTC.

A note on this clone: A read error may produce the germline difference seen at one junction end. The genes are TRBV19 and TRBJ1-2; TRBD1 agrees at 7 bases. This CDR3 has 14 residues. Germline lookup yields CDR1 LNHDA and CDR2 SQIVND (reference sequence). This CDR3 reads CASSIGMGDRPIAF. The CDR3 DNA reads as TGTGCCAGTAGTATTGGAATGGGGGACAGACCGATCGCCTTC.

The rearrangement uses TRBV7-8 and TRBJ2-1; 12 bases map to TRBD2. With V trimmed by 3 bases and J by 9 bases, 3 bases remained unmatched. CDR3 length equals 14 residues. Germline V gene lookup returns CDR1 SGHVS and CDR2 FQNEAQ. This chain's CDR3 is CASSFLAGGFEQFF. The DNA for the CDR3 is TGTGCCAGCAGCTTTCTAGCGGGAGGGTTTGAGCAGTTCTTC.

This clone came up a few times. The V gene is TRBV7-2, the J gene TRBJ2-1; maybe TRBD2 (5 bases). This CDR3 has 19 amino acids. V was pared by 1 base and J by 0 bases, with 19 bases between. Germline CDR1 SGHTA, CDR2 FQGNSA. The CDR3: CASSLGGYGGRSSYNEQFF. The CDR3 DNA follows: TGTGCCAGCAGCTTAGGGGGATACGGCGGGCGGAGCTCCTACAATGAGCAGTTCTTC.

This clone was found a few times. For the CDR3, the DNA is TGTGCCAGCAGTACCTTCGGCGGGATGAGCAATGAGCAGTTCTTC. It codes for CASSTFGGMSNEQFF. J is TRBJ2-1 and V is TRBV6-5, with D possibly being TRBD2 (6 bases). The CDR3 has 15 residues. CDR1 and CDR2 from the germline V gene are MNHEY and SVGAGI. Trimming left V 5 bases short and J 6 bases short, with 17 bases between.

The chain has TRBV7-8 and TRBJ1-3; D remains ambiguous. Trimming pared 5 bases from V and 2 bases from J, leaving 16 bases between. Germline V gives CDR1 SGHVS, CDR2 FQNEAQ. CDR3 length: 16 residues. The CDR3 DNA is TGTGCCAGCAGCACCCTCGGGTCGAATCCTGGAAACACCATATATTTT. The encoded protein is CASSTLGSNPGNTIYF.